This T cell receptor (beta chain) came from a study of post-analysis software for immune sequencing data (dated by TCRdb to between 2015 and 2017). Notes on the research overall: Relapsing-remitting, secondary progressive and progressive-relapsing multiple sclerosis were recorded as disease courses, and subtype annotation was lacking for some patients. Patient repertoires were compared against about twelve previously published healthy control repertoires from donors aged about 6 to 27 years. A subset of samples was prepared in parallel using single-end sample barcoding, then pooled and co-amplified after Illumina adapter ligation. Results and caveats for the whole study, not just this receptor: The multiple sclerosis patient group was slightly younger than the control group. Direct clustering with F measure showed strong co-clustering of samples prepared in the same batch, prompting a batch-effect correction. Significantly lower normalized Chao1 diversity was found in multiple sclerosis patients than in controls, suggesting substantial peripheral T-cell clonal expansion. Patients showed significantly higher frequencies than controls for a handful of TRBV segments, among them TRBV5-6, TRBV5-1 and TRBV20-1.

To demonstrate the VDJtools post-analysis software, the study profiled TCR beta repertoires from the peripheral blood of about 13 young patients with multiple sclerosis. Multiple sclerosis patients were children and adolescents aged about 6 to 15 years. With regard to this clonotype: Its antigen remains unidentified. Per-nucleotide qualities are absent, and no much larger clonotype sits a single base away.

The junction carries 26 bases between V and J, which are trimmed by 3 bases and 2 bases respectively. According to the germline V gene, CDR1 reads SGHTA and CDR2 reads FQGNSA. CDR3 length: 19 amino acids, cysteine to phenylalanine. This entry keeps only the CDR3 DNA: 57 bases, framed from base 1. The library was built by means of PCR. Sequencing was performed on an Illumina HiSeq 2500. To reduce PCR and sequencing biases, unique molecular identifiers were built into the TCR beta cDNA libraries. Approximately 500,000 cDNA molecules were obtained for every 1 to 10 million input T cells, so each molecule roughly corresponded to one T cell. The patient libraries were prepared and sequenced using the same protocol as the earlier healthy control dataset. Within a given batch, samples were prepared together, multiplexed and sequenced on the same HiSeq lane. The authors processed their data as follows. Raw barcoded reads were processed with MIGEC, discarding single-read molecular identifier groups before consensus assembly and CDR3 extraction. Clonotype tables were post-analysed with VDJtools, and diversity was normalized by down-sampling all datasets to the smallest sample size. In repertoire overlap clustering, CDR3 amino acid sequences, but not nucleotide sequences, were matched to correct batch-related cross-sample contamination. TCRdb itself trimmed the public reads at Q25 with fastp, ran MiXCR and retained productive beta chains. For every CDR3 protein sequence, its rows merge into one entry that carries the most common genes and DNA. The authors' filters were not applied to this entry. This sample comprises 750,000 to 950,000 distinct CDR3 sequences, roughly 50% of them detected only once. Approximately 4.4% of the sample is taken by the ten largest.

The V gene is TRBV7-2 and the J gene is TRBJ2-7; the D gene is perhaps TRBD2, on 6 matching bases. The sample taken for sequencing was blood. The receptor comes from a girl between 5 and 17 years old with multiple sclerosis. The nucleotide sequence is TGTGCCAGCAGCTTCATGGAGGGGCTCTTCCTCCGGGGCGCCTACGAGCAGTACTTC. This is translated as CASSFMEGLFLRGAYEQYF.